This paragraph reports one T cell receptor beta chain. This sample was taken from a study of CD8 T cells in Susac syndrome. RNA amounts of about 0.5 to 1 ug underwent reverse transcription with random hexamers. Multiplex immunoSEQ PCR targeted 54 Vbeta and 13 Jbeta TCR beta segments. In TCRdb, the immunoSEQ multiplex PCR reads were re-called with MiXCR into one record per CDR3 protein. The sample shows around 280,000 distinct CDR3 sequences, approximately 81% of them seen only once. The CDR3 contains 15 residues. Trimming left V 1 base short and J 4 bases short, with 8 bases between. Germline values: CDR1 LGHDT, CDR2 YNNKEL (reference sequence). Sequencing of TCR beta, carried out with a high-throughput approach, was applied to CD8+ and CD4+ T cells from the blood. Treatment-naive patients with stable or active relapsing-remitting disease served as multiple sclerosis controls.

Sequencing used CD8+ T cells from PBMCs. This chain uses TRBV3-1 with TRBJ2-6; D perhaps matches TRBD1 (5 bases). The TCR comes from a human donor with multiple sclerosis. The CDR3 loop reads CASSQGTGGANVLTF. CDR3 in DNA: TGTGCCAGCAGCCAAGGTACAGGAGGGGCCAACGTCCTGACTTTC.